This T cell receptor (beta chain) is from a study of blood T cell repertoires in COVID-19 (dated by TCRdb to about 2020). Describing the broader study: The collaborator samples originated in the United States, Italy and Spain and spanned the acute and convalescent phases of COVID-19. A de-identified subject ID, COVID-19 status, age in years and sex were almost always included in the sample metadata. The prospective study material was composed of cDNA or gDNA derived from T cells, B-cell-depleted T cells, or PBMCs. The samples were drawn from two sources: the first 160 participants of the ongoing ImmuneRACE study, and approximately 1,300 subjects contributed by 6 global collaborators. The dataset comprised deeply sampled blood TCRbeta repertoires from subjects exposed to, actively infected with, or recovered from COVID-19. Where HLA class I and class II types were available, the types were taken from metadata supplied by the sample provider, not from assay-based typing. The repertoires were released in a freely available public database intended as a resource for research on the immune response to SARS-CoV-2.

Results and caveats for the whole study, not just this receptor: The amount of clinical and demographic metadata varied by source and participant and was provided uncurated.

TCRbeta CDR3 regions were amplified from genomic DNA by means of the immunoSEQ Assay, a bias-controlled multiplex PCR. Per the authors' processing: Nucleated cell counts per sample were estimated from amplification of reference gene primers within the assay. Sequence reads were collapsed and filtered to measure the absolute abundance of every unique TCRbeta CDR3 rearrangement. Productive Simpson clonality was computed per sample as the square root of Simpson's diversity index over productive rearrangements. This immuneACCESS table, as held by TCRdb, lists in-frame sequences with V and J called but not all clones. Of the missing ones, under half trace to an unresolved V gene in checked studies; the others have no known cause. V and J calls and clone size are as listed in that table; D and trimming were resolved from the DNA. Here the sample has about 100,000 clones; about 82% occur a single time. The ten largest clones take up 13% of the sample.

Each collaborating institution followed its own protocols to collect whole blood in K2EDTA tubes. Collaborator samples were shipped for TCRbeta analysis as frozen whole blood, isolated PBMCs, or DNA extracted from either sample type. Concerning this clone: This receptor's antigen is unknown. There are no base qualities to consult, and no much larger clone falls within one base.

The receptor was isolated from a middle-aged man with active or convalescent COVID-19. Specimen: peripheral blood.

DNA sequence: TGTGCCAGCAGCCCCGGGACTTCGTACTACGAGCAGTACTTC. This gives the protein CASSPGTSYYEQYF. The V and J segments used are TRBV7-2 and TRBJ2-7; the D segment could be TRBD2, given 6 matching bases. Via the germline V gene, CDR1 is SGHTA and CDR2 FQGNSA. V is pared back by 5 bases and J by 3 bases, with 14 bases lying between the germline termini. Taken from cysteine to phenylalanine, the CDR3 has 14 residues. Only the CDR3 region is kept as DNA, spanning 42 bases read in frame from base 1.